The entry below gives a single TCR beta chain sequence along with its context. This sample stems from a study of blood T cell repertoires in COVID-19. Study overall: T cells, B-cell-depleted T cells, or PBMCs supplied cDNA or gDNA.

The length of the CDR3 is 15 residues. V was shortened by 6 bases and J by 3 bases, with 16 bases between the two germline ends. The germline V gene has CDR1 SGDLS and CDR2 YYNGEE. Those enrolled in Seattle joined during active infection and were followed longitudinally afterward. Authors' methods: Nucleated cell counts were estimated from reference gene primer amplification. Clones were read by immunoSEQ multiplex PCR, and TCRdb kept only the in-frame ones, dropping some. That table furnishes V, J and clone size, whereas the DNA furnished D and trimming. This sample has under 250,000 clones; almost 85% occur once, and the top ten carry 4.5% to 6%.

The sample taken for sequencing was peripheral blood. This clonotype originated in a man aged 45-60 years with COVID-19, enrolled during active disease. The chain employs TRBV9 and TRBJ1-3, with D maybe TRBD1 (6 bases). Here the CDR3 reads CASTHGGGFGNTIYF. The CDR3 DNA reads as TGTGCCAGCACCCATGGGGGGGGCTTTGGAAACACCATATATTTT.